Listed here are 8 T cell receptor beta chains from one sample, sequenced in a study of OX40 agonist ivuxolimab in advanced cancers. Assay: immunoSEQ multiplex PCR; the TCRdb copy retains only in-frame clones and omits some. The repertoire holds 55,000 to 80,000 clones, with 70% to 90% as singletons. The source was CD4+ or CD8+ T cells sorted from blood, collected in a trial of the OX40 agonist ivuxolimab. The receptor set was obtained from an adult with an advanced solid tumor such as melanoma, head and neck, liver or kidney cancer.

In regard to this clone: One end of the junction fails to match germline, which may point to a read error. The V call is TRBV7-9, the J call TRBJ2-1; 7 nucleotides line up with TRBD1. The CDR3 consists of 18 residues. Germline CDR1 reads SEHNR; CDR2 reads FQNEAQ (reference sequence). CDR3 amino acids: CASSPSLLRDSSYDEQFF. CDR3 in DNA: TGTGCCAGCAGCCCTAGCCTCCTCCGGGACAGTAGCTACGATGAGCAGTTCTTC.

CDR3 DNA sequence: TGTGCCATCAGCCCCCAGGGGGCGGACACTGAAGCTTTCTTT. It translates to CAISPQGADTEAFF. This chain uses TRBV10-3 with TRBJ1-1; TRBD1 aligns across 8 bases. The V segment lost 6 bases and the J segment 3 bases; nucleotides outside the gene matches: 6. The CDR3 runs to 14 residues. Per germline, CDR1 ENHRY and CDR2 SYGVKD.

V gene TRBV9 combines with J gene TRBJ2-3, with 9 bases aligning to TRBD1. J gave up 4 bases and V 0 bases, and 3 bases lay outside the gene matches. Germline V gene lookup returns CDR1 SGDLS and CDR2 YYNGEE. The CDR3 has 15 residues. The CDR3 loop reads CASSVGGQGADTQYF. Written as DNA, the CDR3 is TGTGCCAGCAGCGTAGGGGGACAGGGCGCAGATACGCAGTATTTT.

This chain uses TRBV5-1 with TRBJ1-6; D uncertain. V dropped 0 bases and J dropped 8 bases, with 12 bases sitting between them. CDR3 length equals 15 residues. CDR1 is SGHRS and CDR2 is YFSETQ in the germline V gene. Here the CDR3 reads CASSLVGTTDSPLHF. CDR3 nucleotide sequence: TGCGCCAGCAGCTTGGTGGGAACGACGGATTCACCCCTCCACTTT.

The genes are TRBV19 and TRBJ2-7, with a tentative D call TRBD1 (5 bases). With 4 bases removed from V and 2 bases from J, the gap between germline ends came to 9 bases. CDR1 and CDR2 from the germline V gene are LNHDA and SQIVND (reference sequence). The CDR3 runs to 13 residues. In nucleotides, the CDR3 is TGTGCCAGTAGTAGGGGCGTAGCCTACGAGCAGTACTTC. Its translation: CASSRGVAYEQYF.

The chain recombines TRBV7-2 with TRBJ2-2; perhaps TRBD2 as D (6 bases). Trimming stripped 4 bases from V and 0 bases from J, with 12 bases between. Germline CDR1 SGHTA, CDR2 FQGNSA. The CDR3 totals 16 residues. The CDR3: CASSSLGSANTGELFF. CDR3 DNA sequence: TGTGCCAGCAGCTCACTCGGGAGTGCGAACACCGGGGAGCTGTTTTTT.

This clone was picked up one time. The V gene is TRBV10-1, the J gene TRBJ1-1, with D possibly being TRBD1 (5 bases). Trimming took off 4 bases at V and 3 bases at J, with 18 bases between the two ends. The CDR3 extends over 16 amino acids. From germline, CDR1 is WNHNN and CDR2 SYGVQD (reference sequence). The CDR3 region has the DNA TGCGCCAGCAGTGCCGGGGAGGGGATAGTGGACACTGAAGCTTTCTTT. Translation gives CASSAGEGIVDTEAFF.

This chain joins TRBV25-1 and TRBJ1-2; the match to TRBD1 covers 12 bases. This CDR3 region has 16 residues. The germline CDR1 and CDR2 sequences are MGHDK and SYGVNS. The V segment lost 5 bases and the J segment 8 bases; nucleotides outside the gene matches: 12. CDR3 residues: CASSPAVGQGAYGYTF. CDR3 coding DNA: TGTGCCAGCAGTCCAGCCGTGGGACAGGGGGCGTACGGCTACACCTTC.